A single sample gave rise to the 28 T cell receptor beta chains below, sequenced in a study of CD8+ T cells in alopecia areata. Treatment reported: oral pan-JAK inhibitor, 5-10 mg twice daily. Following RNA extraction, reverse transcription yielded cDNA that acted as the sequencing template. TCRdb's copy holds only in-frame clones and misses some; the assay was immunoSEQ multiplex PCR. Of about 210,000 clones in the sample, less than 75% were seen once. Sequencing used CD4+ T cells sorted from blood, obtained at week 4, from a patient treated with tofacitinib. These receptors came from a human donor with alopecia areata.

V usage is TRBV5-1 and J usage is TRBJ2-5; 13 positions match TRBD2. V lost 4 bases and J lost 7; bases outside the gene matches: 10. This CDR3 has 16 residues. Per the germline V gene, CDR1 is SGHRS and CDR2 is YFSETQ. The CDR3 reads CASSPGLAGELRTQYF. CDR3 sequence (DNA): TGCGCCAGCAGCCCCGGACTAGCGGGGGAGTTGAGGACCCAGTACTTC.

This clone appeared a single time. The genes are TRBV5-1 and TRBJ2-5; D may be TRBD1 (5 bases). Germline V gene sequence: CDR1 SGHRS, CDR2 YFSETQ. The CDR3 contains 14 residues. V lost 4 bases, J lost 4 bases, and 14 bases lay in between. CDR3 nucleotide sequence: TGCGCCAGCAGCCCACTTCCCCAGGGAGAGACCCAGTACTTC. Translated: CASSPLPQGETQYF.

This clone was seen only a few times. The J gene is TRBJ1-4, the V gene TRBV14; 7 bases line up with TRBD1. The J segment lost 7 bases and the V segment lost 5 bases, leaving 7 bases of the junction unmatched. This CDR3 is 14 amino acids long. Germline V CDR1 and CDR2: SGHDN, FVKESK. Here the CDR3 DNA reads TGTGCCAGCAGCACCGGGACAGAGCCTGAAAAACTGTTTTTT. Translation: CASSTGTEPEKLFF.

J is TRBJ2-5 and V is TRBV25-1; D remains unclear. V gave up 3 bases and J gave up 3 bases, with 14 bases separating them. Germline CDR1 reads MGHDK; CDR2 reads SYGVNS. The CDR3 extends over 15 amino acids. The CDR3 spells CASSERQASKETQYF. The CDR3 DNA follows: TGTGCCAGCAGTGAGCGGCAGGCATCCAAAGAGACCCAGTACTTC.

This clone turned up a few times. The chain uses TRBV15 and TRBJ2-5, with 7 bases lining up with TRBD2. With 0 bases clipped from V and 11 bases from J, the junction kept 6 bases outside the gene matches. This CDR3 contains 13 residues. CDR1 and CDR2 (germline): LNHNV, YYDKDF (reference sequence). CDR3 coding DNA: TGTGCCACCAGCAGAGACAGGGAGGGAGAGCAGTACTTC. It encodes CATSRDREGEQYF.

The chain is built from TRBV25-1 and TRBJ1-1; TRBD1 aligns across 9 bases. V lost 1 base to trimming and J lost 9 bases; unmatched junction nucleotides: 6. The CDR3 totals 14 residues. The V gene's germline CDR1 is MGHDK and CDR2 SYGVNS. CDR3 residues: CASSELGTGSQAFF. The CDR3 bases are TGTGCCAGCAGTGAATTGGGGACAGGGTCCCAAGCTTTCTTT.

The chain employs TRBV29-1 and TRBJ1-2, with unresolved D. Trimming left V 7 bases short and J 4 bases short, with 16 bases between. The CDR3 runs 13 residues. Germline V gives CDR1 SQVTM, CDR2 ANQGSEA. CDR3 residues: CSAETHPSYGYTF. The CDR3 bases are TGCAGCGCGGAGACCCACCCATCCTATGGCTACACCTTC.

The chain is built from TRBV4-2 and TRBJ2-1; 9 positions match TRBD1. From germline, CDR1 is LGHNA and CDR2 YNFKEQ. There are 17 residues in the CDR3. J was trimmed by 8 bases and V by 0 bases; bases with no gene match: 11. The CDR3 reads CASSQEPGQGSIYEQFF. In DNA, the CDR3 is TGTGCCAGCAGCCAAGAACCGGGACAGGGATCAATTTATGAGCAGTTCTTC.

The gene calls are TRBV30 and TRBJ2-7; TRBD1 matches at 7 bases. The V gene end was trimmed by 4 bases and the J gene end by 3 bases; junction bases not matched to a gene: 9. CDR1 GTSNPN and CDR2 SVGIG come from the germline V gene (reference sequence). The CDR3 runs 14 residues. CDR3 nucleotides: TGTGCCTGGATGGAGAGGGGGCGTCTCTACGAGCAGTACTTC. It translates to CAWMERGRLYEQYF.

The gene calls are TRBV29-1 and TRBJ1-2; D may be TRBD1 (5 bases). V was clipped by 6 bases and J by 8 bases, with 19 bases between them. Germline loops: CDR1 SQVTM, CDR2 ANQGSEA. The CDR3 is 13 amino acids. In DNA form, the CDR3 reads TGCAGCGTGGTCCCCCCAGGGCTAGGAGGCTACACCTTC. Amino acids: CSVVPPGLGGYTF.

The genes are TRBV7-2 and TRBJ2-3; tentatively, D is TRBD1 (6 bases). The germline gives CDR1 SGHTA, CDR2 FQGNSA. The CDR3 is 13 residues long. The ends were cut back, 1 base at V and 4 bases at J, with 6 bases in the middle. CDR3 sequence: CASSLDRADTQYF. The CDR3 bases are TGTGCCAGCAGCTTAGACAGGGCAGATACGCAGTATTTT.

J is TRBJ2-2 and V is TRBV2; 8 bases fit TRBD1. Trimming took 6 bases from V and 0 from J; bases not matched to a gene: 6. Germline lookup yields CDR1 SNHLY and CDR2 FYNNEI. The CDR3 totals 16 residues. CDR3 residues: CASRDQGAPNTGELFF. CDR3 nucleotide sequence: TGTGCCAGCAGAGATCAGGGGGCGCCGAACACCGGGGAGCTGTTTTTT.

The gene calls are TRBV6-5 and TRBJ2-1, with 9 bases aligning to TRBD2. With 5 bases clipped from V and 13 bases from J, the junction kept 15 bases outside the gene matches. In germline, CDR1 is MNHEY, CDR2 SVGAGI. The CDR3 consists of 15 residues. The CDR3 protein is CASSPRSGGQQGQFF. The CDR3 DNA sequence: TGTGCCAGCAGTCCGAGGAGCGGGGGGCAACAGGGACAGTTCTTC.

This clone was picked up a small number of times. This chain joins TRBV29-1 and TRBJ2-3; D is ambiguous. CDR3 size: 14 residues. V was shortened by 1 base and J by 1 base, with 9 bases between the two germline ends. The germline CDR1 and CDR2 sequences are SQVTM and ANQGSEA. The CDR3 here is CSVEAPPGTDTQYF. In nucleotides, the CDR3 is TGCAGCGTTGAAGCCCCGCCGGGCACAGATACGCAGTATTTT.

The chain links TRBV30 to TRBJ2-4; 8 nucleotides agree with TRBD1. Per germline, CDR1 GTSNPN and CDR2 SVGIG (reference sequence). The junction had 11 bases not matched to a gene; V was cut back by 1 base and J by 9 bases. The CDR3 contains 15 residues. In nucleotides, the CDR3 is TGTGCCTGGAGTGCAAAGGACAGGGTTTCGTCCATTCAGTACTTC. Translating gives CAWSAKDRVSSIQYF.

The CDR3 sequence is CASSPSPNTIYF. CDR3 DNA: TGTGCCAGCAGCCCCAGCCCTAACACCATATATTTT. This chain connects TRBV7-2 to TRBJ1-3; unclear D gene. This CDR3 spans 12 amino acids. V dropped 5 bases and J dropped 7 bases, with 9 bases sitting between them. Germline V gives CDR1 SGHTA, CDR2 FQGNSA.

V is TRBV4-2 and J is TRBJ2-7; unclear D gene. The CDR3 length is 16 residues. Germline CDR1 and CDR2: LGHNA and YNFKEQ. Trimming shortened V by 0 bases and J by 3 bases, and 15 bases separated the two germline ends. CDR3 residues: CASSQDAAGRYYEQYF. The CDR3 region has the DNA TGTGCCAGCAGCCAAGACGCGGCAGGCCGCTACTACGAGCAGTACTTC.

The chain couples TRBV29-1 to TRBJ2-7; 9 nucleotides align to TRBD1. CDR1 is SQVTM and CDR2 is ANQGSEA in the germline V gene. The CDR3 consists of 13 residues. Trimming took 6 bases from V and 4 from J; bases not matched to a gene: 7. CDR3 DNA sequence: TGCAGCGTCCTAGGGACAGGGAATTACGAGCAGTACTTC. This codes for CSVLGTGNYEQYF.

The count of this clone is one. The genes are TRBV25-1 and TRBJ2-3; the D is unclear. The V end lost 6 bases, the J end lost 0 bases, and 7 bases lay between the germline ends. Germline CDR1 reads MGHDK; CDR2 reads SYGVNS. CDR3 length: 13 amino acids. The CDR3 DNA reads TGTGCCAGCAGGACCGGGAGCACAGATACGCAGTATTTT. The encoded protein is CASRTGSTDTQYF.

In DNA, the CDR3 is TGTGCCAGCTCAAGGTGGGAGAACAATGAGCAGTTCTTC. This translates into CASSRWENNEQFF. The rearrangement uses TRBV18 and TRBJ2-1, with a tentative D call TRBD2 (5 bases). There are 13 residues in the CDR3. In germline, CDR1 is KGHSH, CDR2 LQKENI. Trimming removed 5 bases from V and 5 bases from J, with 10 bases in between.

The chain carries TRBV29-1 and TRBJ2-5; 7 nucleotides align to TRBD1. Per germline, CDR1 SQVTM and CDR2 ANQGSEA. The length of the CDR3 is 14 residues. J was trimmed by 1 base and V by 1 base; bases with no gene match: 3. The chain's CDR3 is CSVEGGTAQETQYF. The CDR3 DNA reads TGCAGCGTTGAAGGAGGGACAGCCCAAGAGACCCAGTACTTC.

This chain connects TRBV29-1 to TRBJ2-7, with D unclear. CDR1 and CDR2 (germline): SQVTM, ANQGSEA. The CDR3 covers 12 residues. Trimming took 2 bases from V and 2 from J, leaving 7 bases between them. This CDR3 reads CSVEPRPYEQYF. DNA of the CDR3: TGCAGCGTTGAACCCCGGCCCTACGAGCAGTACTTC.

The V and J genes are TRBV20-1 and TRBJ2-3; D remains ambiguous. Per the germline V gene, CDR1 is DFQATT and CDR2 is SNEGSKA (reference sequence). The CDR3 has 11 residues. V lost 3 bases and J lost 5, with 6 bases in between. In DNA, the CDR3 is TGCAGTGCTAGCATGGGAGATACGCAGTATTTT. Its translation: CSASMGDTQYF.

The genes are TRBV30 and TRBJ2-5, with 8 bases identical to TRBD2. The germline V gene encodes CDR1 GTSNPN and CDR2 SVGIG (reference sequence). The trim removed 3 bases at V and 5 bases at J, leaving 5 bases unmatched. The CDR3 runs to 13 residues. CDR3 sequence (DNA): TGTGCCTGGAGGGGACTAGTCGAGGAGACCCAGTACTTC. Translating it yields CAWRGLVEETQYF.

This chain joins TRBV29-1 and TRBJ1-2; tentatively, D is TRBD1 (5 bases). V was pared by 1 base and J by 4 bases, with 10 bases between. Germline lookup yields CDR1 SQVTM and CDR2 ANQGSEA. This CDR3 is 13 amino acids long. CDR3 loop: CSVEGAGTYGYTF. The CDR3 bases are TGCAGCGTTGAAGGAGCAGGGACCTATGGCTACACCTTC.

V usage is TRBV5-1 and J usage is TRBJ2-1; 11 bases agree with TRBD1. The CDR3 length is 14 residues. The ends lost 8 bases at V and 9 bases at J; junction bases unmatched: 10. Germline loops: CDR1 SGHRS, CDR2 YFSETQ. The CDR3 DNA sequence: TGCGCCAGTACCGGACAGGGGGCGTATAGTGAGCAGTTCTTC. Its protein is CASTGQGAYSEQFF.

The rearrangement links TRBV27 to TRBJ2-2; D not resolved. The CDR3 is 12 amino acids. CDR1 MNHEY and CDR2 SMNVEV come from the germline V gene (reference sequence). Trimming pared 3 bases from V and 6 bases from J, leaving 5 bases between. The CDR3 sequence: CASSFVSGELFF. The CDR3 region has the DNA TGTGCCAGCAGTTTCGTCTCCGGGGAGCTGTTTTTT.

The chain joins TRBV28 to TRBJ2-7; D is uncertain. CDR1 MDHEN and CDR2 SYDVKM come from the germline V gene. This CDR3 is 12 amino acids long. V shed 3 bases and J shed 3 bases, with 6 bases lying between them. The CDR3 region is CASSFLGYEQYF. DNA of the CDR3: TGTGCCAGCAGTTTCCTAGGCTACGAGCAGTACTTC.